Listed here are 20 T cell receptor beta chains from one sample, sequenced in a study of blood T cell repertoires in COVID-19 (TCRdb year 2020). Library construction relied on the immunoSEQ multiplex PCR assay. TCRdb took over this immuneACCESS table, retaining in-frame rearrangements with V and J assigned. Such tables are incomplete; in checked studies, under half of the missing clones stem from an unresolved V gene, and the remainder is unexplained. The sample table records some 370,000 clones; roughly 87% of these occur just once. About 5.4% of the sample belongs to the ten largest clones. The specimen sequenced was PBMCs or T cells enriched from blood (not recorded which). The receptor set was obtained from a woman between 45 and 60 years old who had recovered from COVID-19.

The rearrangement joins TRBV19 to TRBJ1-2, with D maybe TRBD1 (5 bases). Germline CDR1 LNHDA, CDR2 SQIVND (reference sequence). CDR3 length: 14 residues. Trimming shortened V by 3 bases and J by 3 bases, and 11 bases separated the two germline ends. CDR3 DNA: TGTGCCAGTAGTATTGGGGGGACTGACTATGGCTACACCTTC. As protein: CASSIGGTDYGYTF. The variable domain in full, completed from reference TRBV19 and TRBJ1-2, reads DGGITQSPKYLFRKEGQNVTLSCEQNLNHDAMYWYRQDPGQGLRLIYYSQIVNDFQKGDIAEGYSVSREKKESFPLTVTSAQKNPTAFYLCASSIGGTDYGYTFGSGTRLTVV.

The chain links TRBV9 to TRBJ2-7; 14 bases map to TRBD2. CDR3 length: 17 amino acids. V was clipped by 4 bases and J by 5 bases; unmatched bases: 11. Germline V lookup: CDR1 SGDLS, CDR2 YYNGEE. CDR3 DNA sequence: TGTGCCAGCAGCCCCCCCAGGGGACTAGCGGGAGACCACGAGCAGTACTTC. The encoded protein is CASSPPRGLAGDHEQYF.

The rearrangement links TRBV19 to TRBJ1-2; a weak D match, TRBD1 (6 bases). Trimming removed 3 bases from V and 6 bases from J, with 14 bases in between. The CDR3 contains 14 residues. Germline V gene data show CDR1 as LNHDA and CDR2 as SQIVND (reference sequence). The CDR3 DNA sequence: TGTGCCAGTAGTATTATGGGACACATGGATGGCTACACCTTC. Its translation: CASSIMGHMDGYTF. The complete variable domain, with remaining parts taken from reference TRBV19 and TRBJ1-2, reads DGGITQSPKYLFRKEGQNVTLSCEQNLNHDAMYWYRQDPGQGLRLIYYSQIVNDFQKGDIAEGYSVSREKKESFPLTVTSAQKNPTAFYLCASSIMGHMDGYTFGSGTRLTVV.

CDR3 protein: CAGQDRFSSGNTIYF. The CDR3 DNA is TGTGCCGGACAGGACAGGTTTTCGTCTGGAAACACCATATATTTT. The V gene is TRBV19, the J gene TRBJ1-3, with TRBD1 matching over 7 bases. V lost 11 bases, J lost 1 base, and 11 bases stayed unmatched. The CDR3 sequence is 15 residues long. Germline V gene sequence: CDR1 LNHDA, CDR2 SQIVND (reference sequence).

Here the CDR3 reads CAWSAHYEQYF. The CDR3 nucleotides are TGTGCCTGGAGTGCCCATTACGAGCAGTACTTC. The rearrangement links TRBV30 to TRBJ2-7; D ambiguous. CDR1 and CDR2 from the germline V gene are GTSNPN and SVGIG (reference sequence). V gave up 1 base and J gave up 4 bases, with 5 bases separating them. The CDR3 contains 11 residues.

This chain uses TRBV25-1 with TRBJ1-1; a weak D match, TRBD1 (6 bases). The CDR3 spans 15 residues. CDR1 is MGHDK and CDR2 is SYGVNS in the germline V gene. Trimming removed 6 bases from V and 1 base from J, with 15 bases in between. CDR3 in DNA: TGTGCCAGCAGCCGTCCTGAACAGGGGAACACTGAAGCTTTCTTT. Its protein is CASSRPEQGNTEAFF.

The chain recombines TRBV7-2 with TRBJ1-3; D remains ambiguous. CDR1 and CDR2 from the germline V gene are SGHTA and FQGNSA. With 5 bases removed from V and 4 bases from J, the gap between germline ends came to 9 bases. The CDR3 runs to 13 residues. This CDR3 is CASSPTRGNTIYF. CDR3 coding DNA: TGTGCCAGCAGCCCAACAAGAGGAAACACCATATATTTT.

This clone appeared once. The chain links TRBV27 to TRBJ2-4; TRBD1 is a possible D gene (5 bases). Trimming removed 5 bases from V and 0 bases from J, with 17 bases in between. Looked up from germline, CDR1 is MNHEY and CDR2 is SMNVEV (reference sequence). This CDR3 region has 17 residues. CDR3 loop: CASSPFVQGLAKNIQYF. CDR3 DNA sequence: TGTGCCAGCAGTCCATTCGTCCAGGGCCTAGCCAAAAACATTCAGTACTTC.

This clone was detected once. CDR3 protein: CASSYSTSGGSYNEQFF. The CDR3 DNA sequence: TGTGCCAGCAGTTACTCGACTAGCGGGGGCTCCTACAATGAGCAGTTCTTC. The chain is built from TRBV6-2 or TRBV6-3 and TRBJ2-1, with 12 bases aligning to TRBD2. Germline assignment: CDR1 MNHEY and CDR2 SVGEGT. The CDR3 is 17 residues long. The J segment lost 0 bases and the V segment lost 0 bases, leaving 0 bases of the junction unmatched.

The chain couples TRBV7-8 to TRBJ2-2; the D is unclear. The CDR3 totals 15 residues. With 4 bases removed from V and 4 bases from J, the gap between germline ends came to 13 bases. Germline CDR1 and CDR2: SGHVS and FQNEAQ. CDR3 sequence (DNA): TGTGCCAGCAGCTCAGACCCGAGCGTCACCGGGGAGCTGTTTTTT. Encoded protein: CASSSDPSVTGELFF.

This clone was observed a few times. V usage is TRBV3-1 (or the pseudogene TRBV3-2) and J usage is TRBJ1-2; D remains unclear. CDR3 length: 16 residues. Germline CDR1 and CDR2: LGHDT and YNNKEL (reference sequence). Between the trimmed V and J ends, which lost 1 base and 1 base, there was a span of 13 bases. This chain's CDR3 is CASSQGRVGLNYGYTF. In DNA form, the CDR3 reads TGTGCCAGCAGCCAAGGCAGAGTAGGACTTAACTATGGCTACACCTTC.

This chain links TRBV29-1 with TRBJ1-2; 10 bases align to TRBD1. Germline V gives CDR1 SQVTM, CDR2 ANQGSEA. The CDR3 consists of 17 residues. Unmatched junction bases numbered 11, after V lost 0 bases and J lost 4 bases. The CDR3 protein is CSVEDQSGDRGLYGYTF. CDR3 bases: TGCAGCGTTGAAGATCAGAGTGGGGACAGGGGACTCTATGGCTACACCTTC.

This clone came up once. The chain joins TRBV19 to TRBJ1-2, with D maybe TRBD1 (6 bases). CDR3 size: 13 residues. Between the trimmed V and J ends, which lost 4 bases and 7 bases, there was a span of 13 bases. Germline loops: CDR1 LNHDA, CDR2 SQIVND (reference sequence). For the CDR3, the DNA is TGTGCCAGTAGTAACAGGGAATTGGGTGGCTACACCTTC. This encodes CASSNRELGGYTF.

The genes are TRBV7-2 and TRBJ1-2; 8 bases map to TRBD1. The CDR3 length is 13 residues. Germline V gives CDR1 SGHTA, CDR2 FQGNSA. Unmatched junction bases numbered 6, after V lost 5 bases and J lost 7 bases. This CDR3 reads CASSTGQASGYTF. The CDR3 bases are TGTGCCAGCAGCACGGGACAGGCCTCTGGCTACACCTTC.

This chain joins TRBV5-1 and TRBJ2-7; D not certain. V was cut by 7 bases and J by 7 bases, with 12 bases left in between. CDR3 length: 11 residues. CDR1 SGHRS and CDR2 YFSETQ come from the germline V gene. This CDR3 reads CASAVGGEQYF. In DNA, the CDR3 is TGCGCCAGCGCGGTCGGTGGGGAGCAGTACTTC.

This chain joins TRBV12-5 and TRBJ1-6; D remains unclear. The V end was cut by 0 bases, the J end by 7 bases, with 7 bases between. CDR3 length equals 14 residues. The germline gives CDR1 LGHNT, CDR2 FRNRAP. The CDR3 nucleotides are TGTGCTAGTGGTTTGGTCGGGATAAATTCACCCCTCCACTTT. Its translation: CASGLVGINSPLHF. Combining the CDR3 with reference TRBV12-5 and TRBJ1-6 gives the whole variable domain DARVTQTPRHKVTEMGQEVTMRCQPILGHNTVFWYRQTMMQGLELLAYFRNRAPLDDSGMPKDRFSAEMPDATLATLKIQPSEPRDSAVYFCASGLVGINSPLHFGNGTRLTVT.

The chain recombines TRBV5-1 with TRBJ1-1; D not certain. The CDR3 is made up of 15 amino acids. Trimming took 1 base from V and 1 from J, leaving 11 bases between them. Germline values: CDR1 SGHRS, CDR2 YFSETQ. The CDR3 DNA reads TGCGCCAGCAGCTTGTACGGGGAGGGGAACACTGAAGCTTTCTTT. It encodes CASSLYGEGNTEAFF.

The chain has TRBV2 and TRBJ1-4; 7 bases agree with TRBD1. CDR1 is SNHLY and CDR2 is FYNNEI in the germline V gene. The CDR3 covers 18 residues. The J segment lost 0 bases and the V segment lost 6 bases, leaving 13 bases of the junction unmatched. The DNA of the CDR3 is TGTGCCAGCAGACCCGGGACAGTAAGAATTGCAACTAATGAAAAACTGTTTTTT. Protein sequence: CASRPGTVRIATNEKLFF.

The J gene is TRBJ1-1, the V gene TRBV10-3; TRBD1 agrees at 9 bases. The junction had 5 bases not matched to a gene; V was cut back by 6 bases and J by 6 bases. This CDR3 region has 13 residues. CDR1 is ENHRY and CDR2 is SYGVKD in the germline V gene. The CDR3 loop reads CAISRGQGAEAFF. DNA of the CDR3: TGTGCCATCAGCAGGGGACAGGGCGCTGAAGCTTTCTTT.

The chain recombines TRBV27 with TRBJ2-4; maybe TRBD1 (5 bases). Germline CDR1 MNHEY, CDR2 SMNVEV (reference sequence). The CDR3 loop spans 17 amino acids. Trimming took 4 bases from V and 0 from J, leaving 16 bases between them. The CDR3 region is CASSSITGALAKNIQYF. CDR3 in DNA: TGTGCCAGCAGTTCCATCACAGGTGCCCTAGCCAAAAACATTCAGTACTTC.